The rows below give T cell receptor beta chains drawn from one sample of a study of radiotherapy plus CTLA-4 blockade in lung cancer. Libraries were prepared by immunoSEQ multiplex PCR; TCRdb keeps only in-frame clonotypes and omits some of them. Of approximately 80,000 clones listed, 70% to 85% are singletons. Here the sequenced sample was peripheral blood, taken from a patient treated with radiotherapy plus ipilimumab. These receptors were obtained from a human donor with non-small cell lung cancer whose response to radiotherapy plus ipilimumab could not be evaluated. Each CDR3 is given with its conserved first and last residue. The D gene is left open where the match is weak. Some rows mark clone size as missing; the rest say once, few, many or name a class of expanded clone.

j_call,clone_size,d_call,v_call,cdr3_nt,cdr3_aa
TRBJ2-1,-,TRBD2,TRBV13,TGTGCCAGCAGCCCCGAGGGACTAGCGGGGGGGCTTGAGGATGAGCAGTTCTTC,CASSPEGLAGGLEDEQFF
TRBJ2-1,-,TRBD2,TRBV2,TGTGCCAGCAGTGAAGCGCGGGGGGGGGTAATCGGAAATGAGCAGTTCTTC,CASSEARGGVIGNEQFF
TRBJ2-1,-,-,TRBV7-6,TGTGCCAGCAGCTTCCCGACCGCGGGATCGGGCAATGAGCAGTTCTTC,CASSFPTAGSGNEQFF
TRBJ2-7,once,-,TRBV11-2,TGTGCCAGCAGCTTAGCCGGACTGTACGAGCAGTACTTC,CASSLAGLYEQYF
TRBJ2-7,once,-,TRBV2,TGTGCCAGCAAGATAGGGGGGGCGGCCTACGAGCAGTACTTC,CASKIGGAAYEQYF
TRBJ2-2,-,TRBD2,TRBV5-4,TGTGCCAGCAGCTCGGGACTAGCGGGAGTTATGACCGGGGAGCTGTTTTTT,CASSSGLAGVMTGELFF
TRBJ1-2,-,TRBD1,TRBV18,TGTGCCAGCTCACCTACAGGGGACTATGGCTACACCTTC,CASSPTGDYGYTF
TRBJ2-1,-,TRBD2,TRBV7-8,TGTGCCAGCAGCTTAGCACTAGCGGGAGCCGTTGAGCAGTTCTTC,CASSLALAGAVEQFF
TRBJ1-2,-,TRBD1,TRBV11-2,TGTGCCAGCAGCCCCACGGGACAGGGCTATGGCTACACCTTC,CASSPTGQGYGYTF
TRBJ1-4,once,TRBD1,TRBV28,TGTGCCAGCAGTTGGGGCGACAGGGGCGAAAAACTGTTTTTT,CASSWGDRGEKLFF
TRBJ2-5,-,-,TRBV12-5,TGTGCTAGTGGTTCGGACATTAGGGAGACCCAGTACTTC,CASGSDIRETQYF
TRBJ1-1,-,TRBD1,TRBV18,TGTGCCAGCTCACCCGGGACAGGGGAAGGATTCACTGAAGCTTTCTTT,CASSPGTGEGFTEAFF
TRBJ2-2,few,-,TRBV15,TGTGCCACCAGCAGAGATAGTAGTAGGGGCACCGGGGAGCTGTTTTTT,CATSRDSSRGTGELFF
TRBJ1-1,few,-,TRBV7-3,TGTGCCAGCAGCTACAGGGCATCAAATGAAGCTTTCTTT,CASSYRASNEAFF
TRBJ1-6,-,-,TRBV21-1,TGTGCCAGCAGCAAATTCGGTTCACCCCTCCACTTT,CASSKFGSPLHF
TRBJ1-3,-,-,TRBV18,TGTGCCAGCTCACCGAGAGGTGGCAGCGAGCCTGGAAACACCATATATTTT,CASSPRGGSEPGNTIYF
TRBJ1-2,-,TRBD1,TRBV5-8,TGCGCCAGCAGCCAAGATACAGGGGGAAACTATGGCTACACCTTC,CASSQDTGGNYGYTF
TRBJ2-3,-,TRBD2,TRBV28,TGTGCCAGCAGTCCCCCCAACCCTCTAGCGGGGGGTTTCGGAGATACGCAGTATTTT,CASSPPNPLAGGFGDTQYF
TRBJ2-1,few,TRBD2,TRBV6-5,TGTGCCAGCAGTTTATTAAGCGGGGCCGGCAATGAGCAGTTCTTC,CASSLLSGAGNEQFF
TRBJ1-5,many,-,TRBV14,TGTGCCAGCAGACGAGGGTGGGGATATCAGCCCCAGCATTTT,CASRRGWGYQPQHF
TRBJ2-6,-,-,TRBV7-3,TGTGCCAGCAGCTTAACTCTAGGAGACTCTGGGGCCAACGTCCTGACTTTC,CASSLTLGDSGANVLTF
TRBJ2-2,-,-,TRBV7-9,TGTGCCAGCAGCCGGGACAACGCGAACACCGGGGAGCTGTTTTTT,CASSRDNANTGELFF
TRBJ2-7,-,-,TRBV7-9,TGTGCCAGCAGCTTGTTACGAGGCGAGCAGTACTTC,CASSLLRGEQYF
TRBJ2-1,few,-,TRBV6-1,TGTGCCAGCAGAACCCCCGGAAGGAGTGAGCAGTTCTTC,CASRTPGRSEQFF
TRBJ1-2,once,-,TRBV4-1,TGCGCCAGCAGCCAAGCAGTGGGGGGCTATGGCTACACCTTC,CASSQAVGGYGYTF
TRBJ2-7,-,TRBD2,TRBV7-2,TGTGCCAGCAGCCCCCAGCGGGGCCCGGGGGAGCAGTACTTC,CASSPQRGPGEQYF
TRBJ2-5,-,-,TRBV30,TGTGCCTGGAGTGTGAGAGGGCCCCGGTACTTC,CAWSVRGPRYF
TRBJ2-7,-,-,TRBV7-6,TGTGCCAGCAGCTTAACAGGGAGCTCCTACGAGCAGTACTTC,CASSLTGSSYEQYF
TRBJ1-2,-,TRBD1,TRBV28,TGTGCCAGCAGTCCCCACGGACAGGGTGGCTATGGCTACACCTTC,CASSPHGQGGYGYTF
TRBJ1-5,-,-,TRBV5-1,TGCGCCAGCAGCCTCCGAGGCGAGCCCCAGCATTTT,CASSLRGEPQHF
TRBJ2-6,-,-,TRBV5-1,TGCGCCAGCAGCTTGGATCCCAGGGTGGATTCTGCGGACGGGGCCAACGTCCTGACTTTC,CASSLDPRVDSADGANVLTF
TRBJ1-4,-,-,TRBV2,TGTGCCAGCGCTGCCCTAAGGACAGATAATGAAAAACTGTTTTTT,CASAALRTDNEKLFF
TRBJ2-1,-,TRBD2,TRBV4-3,TGCGCCAGCACAGTGGGTAGCGGGGGGGCCGGGGATGAGCAGTTCTTC,CASTVGSGGAGDEQFF
TRBJ1-3,-,-,TRBV6-6,TGTGCCAGCAGCTCACTTTTGCTCTCTGGAAACACCATATATTTT,CASSSLLLSGNTIYF
TRBJ2-7,-,-,TRBV9,TGTGCCAGCAGCGCCGACGACATCCCCTTGGACGAGCAGTACTTC,CASSADDIPLDEQYF
TRBJ2-1,-,-,TRBV27,TGTGCCAGCAGTTTAAATCAGGGCGGCTCCTACAATGAGCAGTTCTTC,CASSLNQGGSYNEQFF
TRBJ2-6,-,-,TRBV7-2,TGTGCCAGCAGCTTAGGCCCAGTCCGAATATCTGGGGCCAACGTCCTGACTTTC,CASSLGPVRISGANVLTF
TRBJ1-6,-,TRBD1,TRBV5-6,TGTGCCAGCAGCATGACAGGGTTGAACAATTCACCCCTCCACTTT,CASSMTGLNNSPLHF
TRBJ2-2,few,TRBD1,TRBV9,TGTGCCAGCAGCGTAGCAGGGGGCGCGAGCACCGGGGAGCTGTTTTTT,CASSVAGGASTGELFF
TRBJ2-1,-,-,TRBV5-1,TGCGCCAGCAGCTCGGGACTCAGCGGATACAATGAGCAGTTCTTC,CASSSGLSGYNEQFF
TRBJ1-2,-,TRBD1,TRBV6-5,TGTGCCAGTCGGACAGGGGGGTACTATGGCTACACCTTC,CASRTGGYYGYTF
TRBJ1-1,few,TRBD1,TRBV14,TGTGCCAGCAGCCGGCGACAGGGTCACACTGAAGCTTTCTTT,CASSRRQGHTEAFF
TRBJ1-1,many,-,TRBV4-2,TGTGCCAGCAGCCAATACGAGGGGGTGGACACTGAAGCTTTCTTT,CASSQYEGVDTEAFF
TRBJ2-5,-,TRBD2,TRBV5-1,TGCGCCAGCAGCTCCCGGACTAGCGAGAATTCCCAGACCCAGTACTTC,CASSSRTSENSQTQYF
TRBJ1-1,once,-,TRBV6-6,TGTGCCAGCAGTTACGAACCCCTCAGATTTGAAGCTTTCTTT,CASSYEPLRFEAFF
TRBJ2-7,-,TRBD2,TRBV9,TGTGCCAGCAGCGTAGCGGGACTAGCGGGTTACGAGCAGTACTTC,CASSVAGLAGYEQYF
TRBJ2-3,-,TRBD2,TRBV29-1,TGCAGCGTCCGGCCTAGCGGAAGCACAGATACGCAGTATTTT,CSVRPSGSTDTQYF